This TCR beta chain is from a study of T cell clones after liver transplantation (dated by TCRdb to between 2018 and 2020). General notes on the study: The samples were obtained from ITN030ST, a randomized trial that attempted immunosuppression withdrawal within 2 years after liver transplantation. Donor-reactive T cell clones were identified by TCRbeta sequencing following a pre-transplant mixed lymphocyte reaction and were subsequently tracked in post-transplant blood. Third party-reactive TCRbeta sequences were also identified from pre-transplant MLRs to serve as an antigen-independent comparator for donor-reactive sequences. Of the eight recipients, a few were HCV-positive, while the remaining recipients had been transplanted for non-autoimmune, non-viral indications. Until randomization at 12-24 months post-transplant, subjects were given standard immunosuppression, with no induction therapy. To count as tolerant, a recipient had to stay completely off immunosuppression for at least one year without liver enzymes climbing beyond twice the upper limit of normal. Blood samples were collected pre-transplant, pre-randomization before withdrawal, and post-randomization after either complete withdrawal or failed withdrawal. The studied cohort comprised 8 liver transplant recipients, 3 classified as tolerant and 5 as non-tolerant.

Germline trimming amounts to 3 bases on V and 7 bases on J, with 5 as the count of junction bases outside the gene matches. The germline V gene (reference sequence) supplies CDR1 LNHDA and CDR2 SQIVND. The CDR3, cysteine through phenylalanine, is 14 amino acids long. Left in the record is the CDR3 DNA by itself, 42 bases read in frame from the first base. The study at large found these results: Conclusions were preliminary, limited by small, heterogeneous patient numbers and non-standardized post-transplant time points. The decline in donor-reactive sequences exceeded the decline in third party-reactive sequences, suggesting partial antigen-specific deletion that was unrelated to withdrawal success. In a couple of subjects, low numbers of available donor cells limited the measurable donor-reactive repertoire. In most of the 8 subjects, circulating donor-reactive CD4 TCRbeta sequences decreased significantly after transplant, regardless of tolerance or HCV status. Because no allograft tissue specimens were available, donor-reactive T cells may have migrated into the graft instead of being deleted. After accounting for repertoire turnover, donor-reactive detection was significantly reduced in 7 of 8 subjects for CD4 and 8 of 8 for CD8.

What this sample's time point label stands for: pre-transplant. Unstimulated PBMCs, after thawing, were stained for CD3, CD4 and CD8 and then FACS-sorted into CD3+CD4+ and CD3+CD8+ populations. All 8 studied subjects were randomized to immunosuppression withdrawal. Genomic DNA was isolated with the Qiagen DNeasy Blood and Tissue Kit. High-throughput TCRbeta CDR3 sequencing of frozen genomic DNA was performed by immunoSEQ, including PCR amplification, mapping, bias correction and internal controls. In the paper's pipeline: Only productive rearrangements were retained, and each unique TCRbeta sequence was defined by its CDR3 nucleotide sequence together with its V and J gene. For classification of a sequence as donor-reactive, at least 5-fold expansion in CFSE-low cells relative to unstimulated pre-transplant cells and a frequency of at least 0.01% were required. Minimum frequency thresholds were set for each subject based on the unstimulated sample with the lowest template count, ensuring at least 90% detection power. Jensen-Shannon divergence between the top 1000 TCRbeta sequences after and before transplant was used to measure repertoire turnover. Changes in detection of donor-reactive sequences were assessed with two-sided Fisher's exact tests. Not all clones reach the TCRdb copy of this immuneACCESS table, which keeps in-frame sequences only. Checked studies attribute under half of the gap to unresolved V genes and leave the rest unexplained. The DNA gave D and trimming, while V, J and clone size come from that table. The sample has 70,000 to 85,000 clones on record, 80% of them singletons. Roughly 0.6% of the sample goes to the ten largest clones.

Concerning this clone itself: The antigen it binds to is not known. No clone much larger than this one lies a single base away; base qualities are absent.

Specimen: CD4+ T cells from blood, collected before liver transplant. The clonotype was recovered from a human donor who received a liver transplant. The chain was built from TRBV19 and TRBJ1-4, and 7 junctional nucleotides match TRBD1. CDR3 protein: CASSITGAAEKLFF. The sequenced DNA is TGTGCCAGTAGTATTACAGGGGCGGCTGAAAAACTGTTTTTT. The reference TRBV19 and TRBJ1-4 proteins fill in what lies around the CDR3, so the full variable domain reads DGGITQSPKYLFRKEGQNVTLSCEQNLNHDAMYWYRQDPGQGLRLIYYSQIVNDFQKGDIAEGYSVSREKKESFPLTVTSAQKNPTAFYLCASSITGAAEKLFFGSGTQLSVL.